What follows are 15 T cell receptor beta chains derived from one specimen sequenced in a study of early T cells in non-severe SARS-CoV-2 infection. Each CDR3 protein is one row after TCRdb ran MiXCR on the 5' RACE reads. The data contain about 94,000 distinct CDR3 sequences, under 15% of them singletons. The sample consisted of whole blood. These receptors originate from an adult who was a healthcare worker with PCR-confirmed SARS-CoV-2 infection or an uninfected control (not recorded which).

This clonotype was picked up one time. V is TRBV20-1 and J is TRBJ1-2; 8 bases align to TRBD1. The CDR3 loop spans 13 amino acids. V trimming: 6 bases; J trimming: 5 bases; junction bases outside the gene matches: 8. CDR1 and CDR2 (germline): DFQATT, SNEGSKA (reference sequence). CDR3 residues: CSADVGTGYGYTF. Here the CDR3 DNA reads TGCAGTGCCGACGTAGGGACAGGATATGGCTACACCTTC.

This clonotype was counted ten times or more. The rearrangement links TRBV6-1 to TRBJ2-1; 11 bases align to TRBD2. With 2 bases clipped from V and 3 bases from J, the junction kept 0 bases outside the gene matches. The CDR3 is made up of 15 amino acids. The germline CDR1 and CDR2 sequences are MNHNS and SASEGT. CDR3 nucleotides: TGTGCCAGCAGTGAACTAGCGGGGGGCTACAATGAGCAGTTCTTC. It codes for CASSELAGGYNEQFF.

This clonotype was seen more than once but under ten times. The chain joins TRBV11-2 to TRBJ2-2; D may match TRBD1 or TRBD2 (6 bases each). The CDR3 is 18 amino acids. Germline V gene lookup returns CDR1 SGHAT and CDR2 FQNNGV. V lost 5 bases and J lost 6, with 25 bases in between. The chain's CDR3 is CASSLRGYWGREAGELFF. The CDR3, as DNA: TGTGCCAGCAGCCTAAGGGGGTATTGGGGCAGGGAGGCCGGGGAGCTGTTTTTT.

This clonotype was recorded many times. The chain joins TRBV6-5 to TRBJ1-1; D call uncertain. This CDR3 region has 12 residues. Trimming shortened V by 5 bases and J by 11 bases, and 15 bases separated the two germline ends. CDR1 MNHEY and CDR2 SVGAGI come from the germline V gene. CDR3 in DNA: TGTGCCAGCAGTCCCTCGACGAGAGTGGCTTTCTTT. This gives the protein CASSPSTRVAFF.

V is TRBV12-3 or TRBV12-4 and J is TRBJ1-1; TRBD1 might be the D (5 bases). Trimming removed 8 bases from V and 4 bases from J, with 17 bases in between. The CDR3 has 14 residues. CDR3 sequence: CASRLRFGGTEAFF. CDR3 DNA sequence: TGTGCCAGCCGCTTGCGGTTTGGGGGCACTGAAGCTTTCTTT.

This clonotype was observed a handful of times. V is TRBV20-1 and J is TRBJ2-7; TRBD1 aligns across 11 bases. Germline CDR1 reads DFQATT; CDR2 reads SNEGSKA (reference sequence). The CDR3 is 11 amino acids. The V segment lost 7 bases and the J segment 7 bases; nucleotides outside the gene matches: 3. CDR3 residues: CSVDRGPEQYF. The CDR3 DNA sequence: TGCAGTGTGGACAGGGGGCCGGAGCAGTACTTC.

This clonotype was seen more than once but under ten times. V gene TRBV11-2 combines with J gene TRBJ2-1; D assignment may be TRBD1 or TRBD2 (5 bases each). Germline CDR1 SGHAT, CDR2 FQNNGV. The CDR3 has 18 residues. Trimming left V 2 bases short and J 1 base short, with 18 bases between. The CDR3 nucleotides are TGTGCCAGCAGCTTAAAGGGGAGTCGCTCCGGATCCTACAATGAGCAGTTCTTC. It encodes CASSLKGSRSGSYNEQFF.

This clonotype has ten or more counts. The chain uses TRBV29-1 and TRBJ1-2; tentatively, D is TRBD1 (6 bases). Trimming pared 7 bases from V and 6 bases from J, leaving 18 bases between. This CDR3 has 13 residues. CDR1 SQVTM and CDR2 ANQGSEA come from the germline V gene. CDR3 nucleotide sequence: TGCAGCGCCCGCCTGCCAGGGGACGATGGCTACACCTTC. Translation gives CSARLPGDDGYTF.

In this sample, this clonotype turned up many times. The chain is built from TRBV29-1 and TRBJ1-1; perhaps TRBD1 as D (6 bases). The CDR3 covers 11 residues. V lost 7 bases and J 5 bases, leaving 11 bases between the germline ends. Germline CDR1 reads SQVTM; CDR2 reads ANQGSEA. CDR3 sequence reads: CSAGVVTEAFF. The CDR3 DNA reads as TGCAGCGCAGGGGTAGTTACTGAAGCTTTCTTT.

Ten or more counts support this clonotype. The V gene is TRBV7-8, the J gene TRBJ2-2; D might be TRBD1 or TRBD2, each matching 5 bases. The CDR3 has 16 amino acids. V lost 7 bases to trimming and J lost 0 bases, with 15 bases between them. Germline lookup yields CDR1 SGHVS and CDR2 FQNEAQ. CDR3 loop: CASKKRAGPNTGELFF. Here the CDR3 DNA reads TGTGCCAGCAAAAAGAGGGCAGGGCCGAACACCGGGGAGCTGTTTTTT.

This clonotype was seen at least ten times. The chain combines TRBV6-5 with TRBJ1-2; TRBD1 agrees at 8 bases. The CDR3 extends over 14 amino acids. The V and J ends lost 6 bases and 4 bases, in that order; junction bases with no gene match: 7. CDR1 and CDR2 from the germline V gene are MNHEY and SVGAGI. The CDR3 DNA reads as TGTGCCAGCAGCAGGGGGCGGACAGGCTATGGCTACACCTTC. This codes for CASSRGRTGYGYTF.

This clonotype has only a few counts. The chain couples TRBV15 to TRBJ1-5; D call uncertain. CDR3 length: 19 residues. Between the trimmed V and J ends, which lost 1 base and 3 bases, there was a span of 22 bases. Germline-derived CDR1 and CDR2 are LNHNV and YYDKDF (reference sequence). The CDR3 region has the DNA TGTGCCACCAGCAGAGCTCCACACTGGACCCAACGCGACAATCAGCCCCAGCATTTT. This sequence encodes CATSRAPHWTQRDNQPQHF.

At least ten counts were recorded for this clonotype. The chain recombines TRBV10-2 with TRBJ2-1; 9 nucleotides agree with TRBD2. Germline assignment: CDR1 WSHSY and CDR2 SAAADI. After removal of 5 bases from V and 10 bases from J, the junction contained 15 bases not matched to a gene. The CDR3 covers 16 residues. Here the CDR3 DNA reads TGCGCCAGCAGTTCCCGGGTAGCGGGGGCCCCCTGGGAGCAGTTCTTC. Translated: CASSSRVAGAPWEQFF.

This clonotype was seen only a few times. J is TRBJ1-2 and V is TRBV5-4; D not resolved. Germline V gene data show CDR1 as SGHNT and CDR2 as YYREEE (reference sequence). Between the trimmed V and J ends, which lost 3 bases and 4 bases, there was a span of 10 bases. The CDR3 length is 13 residues. The CDR3 reads CASSSAGSYGYTF. In DNA, the CDR3 is TGTGCCAGCAGCTCGGCGGGCAGCTATGGCTACACCTTC.

This clonotype has at least ten counts. The chain recombines TRBV7-8 with TRBJ1-1; TRBD1 matches at 7 bases. J lost 4 bases, V lost 5 bases, and 10 bases had no gene match. The CDR3 is made up of 15 amino acids. Germline V gene sequence: CDR1 SGHVS, CDR2 FQNEAQ. The CDR3 coding sequence is TGTGCCAGCAGCGTCCCGACAGGGCTGGGCACTGAAGCTTTCTTT. This codes for CASSVPTGLGTEAFF.